This T cell receptor (beta chain) is drawn from a study of control samples from healthy donors and cancer patients (dated by TCRdb to 2020 to 2021). To prepare the library, the immunoSEQ multiplex PCR assay was applied. This immuneACCESS table, as held by TCRdb, lists in-frame sequences with V and J called but not all clones. Of the missing ones, under half trace to an unresolved V gene in checked studies; the others have no known cause. This sample is represented by under 65,000 clones; more than 75% of them were singletons. Together, the top ten hold roughly an eighth of the sample. In the case of this clone: Its target antigen remains unknown. Qualities for individual bases were not recorded, and no much larger clone is one base off.

Trimming at the junction amounts to 4 bases on V and 0 bases on J, and the germline ends lie 4 bases apart. Counted from cysteine to phenylalanine, this CDR3 has 12 amino acids. Of the read, only the CDR3 DNA is kept; its 36 bases are in frame from base 1. CDR1 and CDR2 are drawn from the germline V gene: WSHSY, SAAADI. This receptor was identified in a woman aged 55 to 70 with lung cancer. Sequenced material: PBMCs. Rearrangement joined TRBV10-2 to TRBJ2-7; the D gene cannot be resolved reliably. The DNA sequence reads TGCGCCAGCAGTGTCAGCTCCTACGAGCAGTACTTC. It specifies CASSVSSYEQYF.